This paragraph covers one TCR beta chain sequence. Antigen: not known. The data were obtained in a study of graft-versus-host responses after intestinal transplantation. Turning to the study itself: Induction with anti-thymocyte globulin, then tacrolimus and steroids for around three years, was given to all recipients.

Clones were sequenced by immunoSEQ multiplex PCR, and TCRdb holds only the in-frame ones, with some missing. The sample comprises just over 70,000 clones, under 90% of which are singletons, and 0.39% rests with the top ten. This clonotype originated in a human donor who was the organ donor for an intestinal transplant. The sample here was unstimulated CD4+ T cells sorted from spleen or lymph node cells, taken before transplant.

DNA of the CDR3: TGTGCCAGCAGTGACTCGACTAGCGGGGGGGGAGGCCCAGATACGCAGTATTTT. This codes for CASSDSTSGGGGPDTQYF. This rearrangement joins TRBV6-4 to TRBJ2-3, with 14 bases that match TRBD2. CDR3 length: 18 residues. The J segment lost 4 bases and the V segment lost 0 bases, leaving 6 bases of the junction unmatched. Germline CDR1 and CDR2: MRHNA and SNTAGT.